The 24 T cell receptor beta chains reported below all come from one sample, sequenced in a study of blood T cell repertoires in COVID-19. Clones were sequenced by immunoSEQ multiplex PCR, and TCRdb holds only the in-frame ones, with some missing. Among fewer than 250,000 clones, just under 90% were seen once, and the ten largest hold approximately 2.4%. Sequenced material: peripheral blood. The receptors come from a man aged 25-45 years with COVID-19, enrolled during active disease.

This clone was recorded once. This chain joins TRBV7-6 and TRBJ1-5; 10 bases are shared with TRBD1. Germline V gene data show CDR1 as SGHVS and CDR2 as FNYEAQ. The ends lost 8 bases at V and 7 bases at J; junction bases unmatched: 5. The length of the CDR3 is 13 residues. The CDR3 spells CASSGTGEQPQHF. As DNA, the CDR3 is TGTGCCAGCTCGGGGACAGGGGAACAGCCCCAGCATTTT.

The V gene is TRBV9, the J gene TRBJ2-2; D is possibly TRBD1 (6 bases). The V end was cut by 0 bases, the J end by 1 base, with 7 bases between. The CDR3 runs to 15 residues. CDR1 and CDR2 (germline): SGDLS, YYNGEE. The CDR3 coding sequence is TGTGCCAGCAGCGTAGAACAGGGGAACACCGGGGAGCTGTTTTTT. As protein: CASSVEQGNTGELFF.

This chain connects TRBV7-2 to TRBJ1-2, with D unclear. This CDR3 is built from 18 residues. V was clipped by 1 base and J by 2 bases, with 20 bases between them. In germline, CDR1 is SGHTA, CDR2 FQGNSA. The CDR3 reads CASSLGVRMEQKNYGYTF. CDR3 in DNA: TGTGCCAGCAGCTTAGGGGTTAGGATGGAACAGAAAAACTATGGCTACACCTTC.

This chain uses TRBV5-6 with TRBJ2-7, with 8 bases fitting TRBD1. CDR1 SGHDT and CDR2 YYEEEE come from the germline V gene. The CDR3 extends over 15 amino acids. V was clipped by 4 bases and J by 3 bases; unmatched bases: 9. CDR3 sequence (DNA): TGTGCCAGCAGCACAACTCAGGGGGCGGACTACGAGCAGTACTTC. This gives the protein CASSTTQGADYEQYF.

This clone was seen a few times. The rearrangement uses TRBV5-4 and TRBJ1-1, with TRBD1 as a possible D gene (5 bases). Germline CDR1 and CDR2: SGHNT and YYREEE (reference sequence). The CDR3 consists of 15 residues. The V end was cut by 0 bases, the J end by 3 bases, with 12 bases between. The CDR3 reads CASSLGAGWDTEAFF. The DNA for the CDR3 is TGTGCCAGCAGCTTGGGGGCAGGGTGGGACACTGAAGCTTTCTTT. The variable domain in full, completed from reference TRBV5-4 and TRBJ1-1, reads ETGVTQSPTHLIKTRGQQVTLRCSSQSGHNTVSWYQQALGQGPQFIFQYYREEENGRGNFPPRFSGLQFPNYSSELNVNALELDDSALYLCASSLGAGWDTEAFFGQGTRLTVV.

This rearrangement joins TRBV10-2 to TRBJ1-2; 9 nucleotides line up with TRBD1. The CDR3 spans 14 residues. Germline V gene lookup returns CDR1 WSHSY and CDR2 SAAADI. J gave up 4 bases and V 6 bases, and 6 bases lay outside the gene matches. The CDR3 sequence: CASRETGGRYGYTF. The CDR3 nucleotides read TGCGCCAGCAGGGAGACAGGGGGACGCTATGGCTACACCTTC.

The rearrangement uses TRBV4-3 and TRBJ2-7; possibly TRBD1 for D (6 bases). The CDR3 extends over 13 amino acids. From germline, CDR1 is LGHNA and CDR2 YSLEER. V dropped 0 bases and J dropped 6 bases, with 9 bases sitting between them. The CDR3 is CASSQDPGAEQYF. The CDR3 DNA reads TGCGCCAGCAGCCAAGACCCAGGGGCCGAGCAGTACTTC.

The chain links TRBV5-4 to TRBJ2-1; D unresolved. This CDR3 comprises 12 residues. V dropped 1 base and J dropped 3 bases, with 2 bases sitting between them. CDR1 and CDR2 (germline): SGHNT, YYREEE (reference sequence). The CDR3 sequence is CASSLYYNEQFF. The CDR3 bases are TGTGCCAGCAGCTTGTACTACAATGAGCAGTTCTTC.

V usage is TRBV4-2 and J usage is TRBJ2-1; 9 positions agree with TRBD2. There are 18 residues in the CDR3. V lost 0 bases, J lost 4 bases, and 10 bases stayed unmatched. In germline, CDR1 is LGHNA, CDR2 YNFKEQ. CDR3 region: CASSQDHQLAGLYNEQFF. The CDR3 coding sequence is TGTGCCAGCAGCCAAGACCACCAACTAGCGGGTCTATACAATGAGCAGTTCTTC.

The chain employs TRBV4-2 and TRBJ2-7, with 10 bases identical to TRBD2. The ends lost 5 bases at V and 1 base at J; junction bases unmatched: 8. CDR1 is LGHNA and CDR2 is YNFKEQ in the germline V gene. The CDR3 has 16 residues. CDR3 DNA sequence: TGTGCCAGCAGCGCCGGGACTAGCGACCTGTCCTACGAGCAGTACTTC. Its protein is CASSAGTSDLSYEQYF.

This clone appeared a single time. The gene calls are TRBV7-9 and TRBJ2-2; 8 bases agree with TRBD1. This CDR3 has 18 amino acids. V was clipped by 4 bases and J by 0 bases; unmatched bases: 10. The V gene's germline CDR1 is SEHNR and CDR2 FQNEAQ (reference sequence). CDR3 DNA sequence: TGTGCCAGCAGCTCTTGGACAGGGAGGTCGGCGAACACCGGGGAGCTGTTTTTT. The encoded protein is CASSSWTGRSANTGELFF. The entire variable domain, with the rest obtained from reference TRBV7-9 and TRBJ2-2, is as follows: DTGVSQNPRHKITKRGQNVTFRCDPISEHNRLYWYRQTLGQGPEFLTYFQNEAQLEKSRLLSDRFSAERPKGSFSTLEIQRTEQGDSAMYLCASSSWTGRSANTGELFFGEGSRLTVL.

The chain recombines TRBV7-9 with TRBJ1-3; D might be TRBD1 (5 bases). The CDR3 covers 16 residues. V was trimmed by 5 bases and J by 4 bases, leaving 18 bases between them. Germline lookup yields CDR1 SEHNR and CDR2 FQNEAQ (reference sequence). CDR3 DNA: TGTGCCAGCAGCGGCACGTTCAGGGATACGGGAAACACCATATATTTT. Amino acids: CASSGTFRDTGNTIYF.

V and J are TRBV7-8 and TRBJ2-3, with 12 nucleotides matching TRBD1. The germline V gene encodes CDR1 SGHVS and CDR2 FQNEAQ. V lost 7 bases, J lost 5 bases, and 10 bases stayed unmatched. This CDR3 has 16 residues. The CDR3 reads CASTLTGTGGLDTQYF. The CDR3, as DNA: TGTGCCAGCACCCTTACCGGGACAGGGGGCCTAGATACGCAGTATTTT. The complete variable domain, with remaining parts taken from reference TRBV7-8 and TRBJ2-3, reads GAGVSQSPRYKVAKRGQDVALRCDPISGHVSLFWYQQALGQGPEFLTYFQNEAQLDKSGLPSDRFFAERPEGSVSTLKIQRTQQEDSAVYLCASTLTGTGGLDTQYFGPGTRLTVL.

This sequence joins TRBV7-3 and TRBJ2-7; 11 nucleotides agree with TRBD2. Germline CDR1 reads SGHTA; CDR2 reads FQGTGA. Trimming cost V 5 bases and J 0 bases; bases outside gene matches: 6. The CDR3 is 16 amino acids. CDR3 nucleotides: TGTGCCAGCAGCCCTTCCGGGACTAGCGGCTCCTACGAGCAGTACTTC. Translating it yields CASSPSGTSGSYEQYF.

The chain uses TRBV6-5 and TRBJ1-2, with D tentatively TRBD1 (6 bases). The CDR3 spans 15 residues. Germline V gives CDR1 MNHEY, CDR2 SVGAGI. Deletions cut 0 bases from V and 4 bases from J, with 12 bases between. CDR3 loop: CASSYSAGEGYGYTF. The CDR3 coding sequence is TGTGCCAGCAGTTACTCCGCAGGGGAGGGCTATGGCTACACCTTC.

V is TRBV10-3 and J is TRBJ2-1; TRBD1 matches at 7 bases. Germline V gene data show CDR1 as ENHRY and CDR2 as SYGVKD. The CDR3 extends over 14 amino acids. J gave up 8 bases and V 5 bases, and 9 bases lay outside the gene matches. The CDR3: CAISHRGMIDEQFF. Written as DNA, the CDR3 is TGTGCCATCAGTCACAGGGGAATGATCGATGAGCAGTTCTTC.

The chain recombines TRBV4-3 with TRBJ1-4; tentatively, D is TRBD1 (5 bases). V was clipped by 0 bases and J by 11 bases, with 19 bases between them. The CDR3 sequence is 16 residues long. Germline CDR1 reads LGHNA; CDR2 reads YSLEER. CDR3 in amino acids: CASSQDTPQVARKLFF. As DNA, the CDR3 is TGCGCCAGCAGCCAAGATACCCCACAGGTTGCGCGGAAACTGTTTTTT.

This rearrangement joins TRBV19 to TRBJ2-1, with D perhaps matching TRBD1 (6 bases). This CDR3 has 14 residues. V lost 5 bases to trimming and J lost 8 bases, with 16 bases between them. Germline loops: CDR1 LNHDA, CDR2 SQIVND (reference sequence). CDR3 residues: CASSSDSYRDEQFF. The CDR3 DNA reads as TGTGCCAGTAGTTCGGACAGCTACCGAGATGAGCAGTTCTTC.

V is TRBV5-4 and J is TRBJ1-4, with D possibly being TRBD1 (6 bases). V dropped 4 bases and J dropped 5 bases, with 18 bases sitting between them. The CDR3 length is 16 residues. CDR1 is SGHNT, CDR2 YYREEE, per germline (reference sequence). The CDR3: CASSPYFGTQNEKLFF. The CDR3, as DNA: TGTGCCAGCAGCCCCTACTTCGGGACACAGAATGAAAAACTGTTTTTT.

V usage is TRBV28 and J usage is TRBJ2-3; TRBD2 is a possible D gene (7 bases). CDR1 is MDHEN and CDR2 is SYDVKM in the germline V gene. V was pared by 6 bases and J by 6 bases, with 19 bases between. This CDR3 spans 15 amino acids. This chain's CDR3 is CASSGLGGLHDTQYF. The CDR3 nucleotides read TGTGCCAGCAGCGGCCTGGGGGGGCTCCATGATACGCAGTATTTT.

Here the CDR3 DNA reads TGTGCCAGCAGCTCCAACCCCAGGGGCACGACTAATGAAAAACTGTTTTTT. Translation: CASSSNPRGTTNEKLFF. This chain joins TRBV7-7 and TRBJ1-4; D perhaps matches TRBD1 (6 bases). The length of the CDR3 is 17 residues. Per the germline V gene, CDR1 is SSHAT and CDR2 is FNYEAQ (reference sequence). Trimming took 4 bases from V and 2 from J, leaving 17 bases between them.

This rearrangement joins TRBV28 to TRBJ1-6; 9 bases match TRBD1. The CDR3 has 15 amino acids. Germline CDR1 reads MDHEN; CDR2 reads SYDVKM. V shed 6 bases, J shed 7 bases, and the junction held 7 bases outside the gene matches. The CDR3 nucleotides read TGTGCCAGCAGGGATACAGGGGGCACAAATTCACCCCTCCACTTT. Translating it yields CASRDTGGTNSPLHF.

The CDR3, as DNA: TGTGCCAGCAGCTTAGGAGCAGGGGTTTTACAAGAGACCCAGTACTTC. The encoded protein is CASSLGAGVLQETQYF. The chain carries TRBV7-2 and TRBJ2-5; D might be TRBD1 (6 bases). CDR1 is SGHTA and CDR2 is FQGNSA in the germline V gene. This CDR3 is 16 amino acids long. V was pared by 1 base and J by 2 bases, with 14 bases between.

The rearrangement uses TRBV6-6 and TRBJ1-2; 9 bases map to TRBD1. V was clipped by 6 bases and J by 8 bases; unmatched bases: 7. Looked up from germline, CDR1 is MNHNY and CDR2 is SVGAGI (reference sequence). The CDR3 length is 13 residues. The CDR3 sequence is CASRQQGAEGYTF. As DNA, the CDR3 is TGTGCCAGCAGACAACAGGGGGCTGAAGGCTACACCTTC.